This is a list of T cell receptor beta chains from one sample in a study of cytomegalovirus exposure and HLA in healthy donors. Here immunoSEQ multiplex PCR was the method, and the copy in TCRdb shows in-frame clones only, minus some. The sample yields approximately 190,000 clones, roughly 74% seen once. The sample consisted of PBMCs. All receptors derive from a woman aged 30 to 39 in good health and CMV-seropositive. Both conserved end residues are part of each CDR3. The D gene is left open where the match is weak. Some rows mark clone size as missing; the rest say once, few, many or name a class of expanded clone.

size: .; D: TRBD2; J: TRBJ2-7; V: TRBV28; CDR3: CASSSSGTSGRPYEQYF; DNA: TGTGCCAGCAGTTCCTCGGGTACGAGCGGGAGACCCTACGAGCAGTACTTC
size: .; D: TRBD1; J: TRBJ2-7; V: TRBV29-1; CDR3: CSVTGGLGYEQYF; DNA: TGCAGCGTAACAGGGGGATTAGGTTACGAGCAGTACTTC
size: once; D: .; J: TRBJ2-1; V: TRBV25-1; CDR3: CASSEVLVREVNEQFF; DNA: TGTGCCAGCAGTGAAGTACTAGTTAGGGAGGTTAATGAGCAGTTCTTC
size: .; D: .; J: TRBJ2-3; V: TRBV4-2; CDR3: CASSQARSMGGRTDTQYF; DNA: TGTGCCAGCAGCCAAGCGCGCTCGATGGGAGGCCGCACAGATACGCAGTATTTT
size: once; D: TRBD1; J: TRBJ1-2; V: TRBV28; CDR3: CASSLGQGLGYTF; DNA: TGTGCCAGCAGTTTAGGACAGGGGTTAGGCTACACCTTC
size: few; D: .; J: TRBJ2-7; V: TRBV6-1; CDR3: CASSPVGTGEQYF; DNA: TGTGCCAGCAGCCCTGTCGGTACTGGCGAGCAGTACTTC
size: .; D: TRBD1; J: TRBJ2-7; V: TRBV15; CDR3: CATSRGTGVVYEQYF; DNA: TGTGCCACCAGCAGAGGAACAGGGGTCGTGTACGAGCAGTACTTC
size: .; D: TRBD1; J: TRBJ1-2; V: TRBV19; CDR3: CASSIGADRASSGYTF; DNA: TGTGCCAGTAGTATAGGTGCGGACAGGGCGTCCAGTGGCTACACCTTC
size: few; D: .; J: TRBJ2-1; V: TRBV6-6; CDR3: CASTLAGPADEQFF; DNA: TGTGCCAGCACCCTGGCGGGGCCGGCGGATGAGCAGTTCTTC
size: .; D: TRBD2; J: TRBJ2-3; V: TRBV7-9; CDR3: CASSPRTSGGGPTDTQYF; DNA: TGTGCCAGCAGCCCCCGGACTAGCGGAGGGGGACCCACAGATACGCAGTATTTT
size: .; D: .; J: TRBJ2-7; V: TRBV6-6; CDR3: CASSYQTGSYEQYF; DNA: TGTGCCAGCAGTTACCAAACAGGGTCCTACGAGCAGTACTTC
size: .; D: TRBD1; J: TRBJ2-7; V: TRBV5-1; CDR3: CASSLTGQGSEQYF; DNA: TGCGCCAGCAGCTTGACTGGACAGGGTAGCGAGCAGTACTTC
size: few; D: TRBD1; J: TRBJ1-2; V: TRBV4-1; CDR3: CASSQGIGQARGYTF; DNA: TGCGCCAGCAGCCAGGGTATTGGACAGGCTCGTGGCTACACCTTC
size: .; D: .; J: TRBJ2-1; V: TRBV9; CDR3: CASSVSGTYNEQFF; DNA: TGTGCCAGCAGCGTTAGCGGTACCTACAATGAGCAGTTCTTC
size: .; D: .; J: TRBJ2-7; V: TRBV27; CDR3: CASSSSVGSYEQYF; DNA: TGTGCCAGCAGTTCCTCGGTCGGGTCCTACGAGCAGTACTTC
size: .; D: .; J: TRBJ2-5; V: TRBV5-1; CDR3: CASSIGTYRETQYF; DNA: TGCGCCAGCAGCATAGGGACTTACAGAGAGACCCAGTACTTC
size: .; D: TRBD2; J: TRBJ2-3; V: TRBV7-2; CDR3: CASSFSGGPLSADTQYF; DNA: TGTGCCAGCAGCTTTAGCGGGGGCCCTTTATCCGCAGATACGCAGTATTTT
size: .; D: TRBD1; J: TRBJ2-7; V: TRBV5-1; CDR3: CASSLTGTERHEQYF; DNA: TGCGCCAGCAGCTTGACCGGGACAGAACGCCACGAGCAGTACTTC
size: .; D: .; J: TRBJ2-5; V: TRBV30; CDR3: CAWSRQVGETQYF; DNA: TGTGCCTGGAGTAGACAGGTTGGAGAGACCCAGTACTTC
size: .; D: TRBD2; J: TRBJ2-3; V: TRBV6-4; CDR3: CASSGGGLDTQYF; DNA: TGTGCCAGCAGCGGGGGGGGCCTGGATACGCAGTATTTT
size: .; D: .; J: TRBJ1-1; V: TRBV5-1; CDR3: CASSFIRGHTEAFF; DNA: TGCGCCAGCAGCTTCATTCGAGGCCACACTGAAGCTTTCTTT
size: once; D: TRBD1; J: TRBJ1-1; V: TRBV5-1; CDR3: CASSQTGDTEAFF; DNA: TGCGCCAGCAGCCAGACAGGGGACACTGAAGCTTTCTTT
size: .; D: TRBD2; J: TRBJ2-1; V: TRBV5-1; CDR3: CASRLGLAGDNEQFF; DNA: TGCGCCAGCAGACTGGGACTAGCGGGGGACAATGAGCAGTTCTTC
size: .; D: TRBD1; J: TRBJ1-1; V: TRBV11-3; CDR3: CASSPQGAMSTEAFF; DNA: TGTGCCAGCAGCCCGCAGGGGGCCATGAGCACTGAAGCTTTCTTT
size: .; D: TRBD1; J: TRBJ2-1; V: TRBV9; CDR3: CASSATGQGMNEQFF; DNA: TGTGCCAGCAGCGCGACCGGACAGGGGATGAATGAGCAGTTCTTC
size: .; D: .; J: TRBJ2-3; V: TRBV5-1; CDR3: CASSPPHGDTQYF; DNA: TGCGCCAGCAGCCCCCCCCACGGAGATACGCAGTATTTT
size: once; D: TRBD2; J: TRBJ2-2; V: TRBV19; CDR3: CASTQGLAGGPGTGELFF; DNA: TGTGCCAGTACCCAGGGACTAGCGGGAGGCCCGGGGACCGGGGAGCTGTTTTTT
size: .; D: .; J: TRBJ1-5; V: TRBV2; CDR3: CASNTNSNQPQHF; DNA: TGTGCCAGCAACACTAATAGCAATCAGCCCCAGCATTTT
size: .; D: .; J: TRBJ2-3; V: TRBV6-5; CDR3: CASSYSADRDTQYF; DNA: TGTGCCAGCAGTTACTCAGCGGATAGAGATACGCAGTATTTT